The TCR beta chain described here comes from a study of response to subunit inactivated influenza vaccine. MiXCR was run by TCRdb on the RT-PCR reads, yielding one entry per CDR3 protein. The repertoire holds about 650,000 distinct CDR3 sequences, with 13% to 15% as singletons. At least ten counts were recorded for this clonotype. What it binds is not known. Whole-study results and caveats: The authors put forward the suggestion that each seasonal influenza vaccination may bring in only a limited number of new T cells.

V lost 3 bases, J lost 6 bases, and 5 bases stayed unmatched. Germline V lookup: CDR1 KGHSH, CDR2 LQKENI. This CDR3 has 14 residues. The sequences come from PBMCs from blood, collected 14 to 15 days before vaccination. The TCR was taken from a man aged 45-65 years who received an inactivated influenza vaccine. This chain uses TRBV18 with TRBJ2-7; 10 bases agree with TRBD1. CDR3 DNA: TGTGCCAGCTCACCCGGGACAGGGGTTGGCGAGCAGTACTTC. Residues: CASSPGTGVGEQYF.